This TCR beta chain appears in the sequencing data of a study of identical twins. One entry per CDR3 protein results from TCRdb running MiXCR on the 5' RACE reads. The sample lists about 810,000 distinct CDR3 sequences; 9% to 15% were seen once. J lost 4 bases, V lost 0 bases, and 4 bases had no gene match. Germline V CDR1 and CDR2: LNHNV, YYDKDF (reference sequence). CDR3 length equals 16 residues. Every sampled donor was Caucasian and healthy. The same sample was also studied in work on yellow fever vaccine responses in identical twins.

The material sequenced was PBMCs. The receptor's source is a woman between 18 and 29 years old in good health. V gene TRBV15 combines with J gene TRBJ1-1; TRBD1 matches 11 bases. CDR3 sequence: CATSRDTGTGGTEAFF. Here the CDR3 DNA reads TGTGCCACCAGCAGAGATACGGGGACAGGGGGCACTGAAGCTTTCTTT.